This T cell receptor beta chain stems from a study of Tregs in tolerant kidney transplant recipients. This CDR3 region has 14 residues. The germline V gene encodes CDR1 SGHNT and CDR2 YENEEA. The V gene lost 1 base and the J gene lost 3 bases, with 9 bases spanning the gap. Libraries were prepared by immunoSEQ multiplex PCR; TCRdb keeps only in-frame clonotypes and omits some of them. The table shows 240,000 or so clones, with more than 65% occurring only once. The source of this sequence is a human donor in good health. The chain employs TRBV11-3 and TRBJ2-5, with D maybe TRBD2 (5 bases). The sequenced sample consisted of CD4+ T cells from blood. DNA for the CDR3: TGTGCCAGCAGCTTAGCGGGGAAGAAAGAGACCCAGTACTTC. This codes for CASSLAGKKETQYF.